The clone carrying this T cell receptor beta chain was seen repeatedly, ten times or more. Its matching antigen is unknown. The CDR3 has 14 amino acids. V dropped 0 bases and J dropped 7 bases, with 10 bases sitting between them. In germline, CDR1 is LGHNA, CDR2 YSLEER. Methods described previously, with TCR primers listed, were used for bulk TCR libraries. TCRdb re-derived calls from the PCR reads in MiXCR, one entry per CDR3 protein. The sample has some 680,000 distinct CDR3 sequences, about 25% seen once. The sample is drawn from a study of molecular identifiers for immune sequencing clone quantification. Study-wide points: Among 1 million or so naive cells, as was reported, spiked Jurkat TCR RNA from one cell was detectable.

Sequenced: naive CD8+ T cells from blood, with Jurkat cell RNA spiked in. Subset denoted: FACS-sorted CD8+CD4-CCR7+CD45RA+ naive T cells. This TCR came from a human donor in good health. Some libraries in this study had Jurkat cell RNA spiked in. The rearrangement joins TRBV4-3 to TRBJ1-3; D gene uncertain. Here the CDR3 DNA reads TGCGCCAGCAGCCAAGACACCTCTTGGAACACCATATATTTT. It encodes CASSQDTSWNTIYF.